This entry describes one TCR beta chain. Its antigen is unknown. These data belong to a study of OX40 agonist ivuxolimab in advanced cancers. Study-level information: The treatment was a fully human IgG2 OX40 agonist, ivuxolimab.

The repertoire was sequenced with immunoSEQ multiplex PCR; TCRdb's copy has only in-frame clones and lacks some. This table has about 69,000 clones, around 80% appearing once. Germline assignment: CDR1 SEHNR and CDR2 FQNEAQ (reference sequence). V lost 3 bases to trimming and J lost 0 bases, with 8 bases between them. The CDR3 totals 15 residues. General observations from the study: The work left the antigen specificity of expanded peripheral T cells undetermined. Among the lowest peripheral clonal expansion occurred in 0.1-3.0 mg/kg partial responders.

The V and J genes are TRBV7-9 and TRBJ1-4, with a tentative D call TRBD1 (5 bases). This sample comprised CD4+ or CD8+ T cells sorted from blood, obtained in a trial of the OX40 agonist ivuxolimab. The receptor was derived from an adult with an advanced solid tumor such as melanoma, head and neck, liver or kidney cancer. The CDR3 region is CASSLVGATNEKLFF. CDR3 coding DNA: TGTGCCAGCAGCTTGGTGGGGGCAACTAATGAAAAACTGTTTTTT.